This entry features one T cell receptor (beta chain) sequence. Its antigen remains unknown. Reverse transcribing all isolated RNA meant expressed TCRB transcripts were sequenced. Method: immunoSEQ multiplex PCR; TCRdb's copy keeps in-frame clones and lacks some. This sample has around 280,000 clones, with over 14% found just once. These data originate in a study of beta chain features in type 1 diabetes. Overall study findings and caveats: Researchers report that Type 1 diabetes patients had moderately but significantly shorter TCRB CDR3s across all four CD4+ subsets.

The clonotype comes from a young man with type 1 diabetes. Sequenced input: naive CD4+ T cells from blood.

CDR3 amino acids: CASSLIGGRDQPQHF. The DNA of the CDR3 is TGTGCCAGCAGCTTAATTGGAGGACGAGATCAGCCCCAGCATTTT. This chain joins TRBV7-9 and TRBJ1-5, with unresolved D. Germline V gene sequence: CDR1 SEHNR, CDR2 FQNEAQ (reference sequence). This CDR3 is built from 15 residues. V was trimmed by 2 bases and J by 5 bases, leaving 13 bases between them.